A single sample is the source of the 10 T cell receptor beta chains below, sequenced in a study of T cell responses to AZD1222 COVID-19 vaccine. The repertoire was sequenced with immunoSEQ multiplex PCR; TCRdb's copy has only in-frame clones and lacks some. The sample records 150,000 to 200,000 clones, over 80% being singletons. The material sequenced was peripheral blood, taken 28 days after the second dose of the MenACWY control vaccine. The source is an adult who received the MenACWY meningococcal vaccine as a control.

The rearrangement uses TRBV4-3 and TRBJ2-7; 7 bases are shared with TRBD1. V lost 3 bases to trimming and J lost 1 base; unmatched junction nucleotides: 6. CDR1 is LGHNA and CDR2 is YSLEER in the germline V gene. The CDR3 extends over 15 amino acids. CDR3 sequence (DNA): TGCGCCAGCAGCCAGGGGACAGCTCCATCCTACGAGCAGTACTTC. Residues: CASSQGTAPSYEQYF.

CDR3 amino acids: CASSPGTGGLGYTF. CDR3 nucleotide sequence: TGCGCCAGCAGCCCCGGGACAGGGGGCTTAGGCTACACCTTC. The gene calls are TRBV5-1 and TRBJ1-2, with TRBD1 identical over 12 bases. V gave up 4 bases and J gave up 8 bases; unmatched junction bases: 6. This CDR3 is built from 14 residues. The germline CDR1 and CDR2 sequences are SGHRS and YFSETQ.

This clone was counted a few times. The chain recombines TRBV5-1 with TRBJ1-1; D possibly corresponds to TRBD1 (5 bases). This CDR3 is 14 amino acids long. The V end lost 0 bases, the J end lost 1 base, and 7 bases lay between the germline ends. In germline, CDR1 is SGHRS, CDR2 YFSETQ. The CDR3, as DNA: TGCGCCAGCAGCTTGGGACAGACGAACACTGAAGCTTTCTTT. This encodes CASSLGQTNTEAFF.

The V gene is TRBV28, the J gene TRBJ2-7, with D uncertain. In germline, CDR1 is MDHEN, CDR2 SYDVKM. With 6 bases removed from V and 1 base from J, the gap between germline ends came to 16 bases. There are 15 residues in the CDR3. CDR3: CASSSAEAESYEQYF. The CDR3 nucleotides are TGTGCCAGCAGCTCCGCCGAGGCGGAATCCTACGAGCAGTACTTC.

This clone has just one count. The gene calls are TRBV27 and TRBJ1-2, with a weak D call TRBD1 (5 bases). The V and J ends lost 7 bases and 3 bases respectively, with 12 bases between them. In germline, CDR1 is MNHEY, CDR2 SMNVEV (reference sequence). This CDR3 is built from 13 residues. In DNA, the CDR3 is TGTGCCAGCAAGGAGGGGATGGACTATGGCTACACCTTC. This encodes CASKEGMDYGYTF.

The rearrangement joins TRBV6-6 to TRBJ1-2; 7 bases fit TRBD1. CDR1 MNHNY and CDR2 SVGAGI come from the germline V gene (reference sequence). The J segment lost 4 bases and the V segment lost 0 bases, leaving 8 bases of the junction unmatched. The CDR3 totals 16 residues. The CDR3 protein is CASSYSTRGVLYGYTF. The CDR3 region has the DNA TGTGCCAGCAGTTACTCGACCAGGGGGGTCCTCTATGGCTACACCTTC.

The chain is built from TRBV19 and TRBJ1-5; weak D call: TRBD1 (6 bases). The V and J ends lost 3 bases and 8 bases respectively, with 20 bases between them. The CDR3 covers 16 residues. Germline lookup yields CDR1 LNHDA and CDR2 SQIVND (reference sequence). Written as DNA, the CDR3 is TGTGCCAGTAGTATTTGGAGGACAGTACTAGGGGAGCCCCAGCATTTT. Amino acids: CASSIWRTVLGEPQHF.

V and J are TRBV5-4 and TRBJ1-4; 9 nucleotides align to TRBD1. V lost 0 bases, J lost 8 bases, and 5 bases stayed unmatched. The CDR3 runs to 15 residues. Germline V CDR1 and CDR2: SGHNT, YYREEE (reference sequence). CDR3: CASSLAGTGIEKLFF. The CDR3 DNA follows: TGTGCCAGCAGCTTGGCCGGGACAGGGATCGAAAAACTGTTTTTT. The complete variable domain, with remaining parts taken from reference TRBV5-4 and TRBJ1-4, reads ETGVTQSPTHLIKTRGQQVTLRCSSQSGHNTVSWYQQALGQGPQFIFQYYREEENGRGNFPPRFSGLQFPNYSSELNVNALELDDSALYLCASSLAGTGIEKLFFGSGTQLSVL.

V and J are TRBV9 and TRBJ1-1; D gene unclear. V shed 2 bases and J shed 1 base, with 9 bases lying between them. Germline CDR1 reads SGDLS; CDR2 reads YYNGEE. CDR3 length equals 14 residues. The CDR3 DNA reads as TGTGCCAGCAGCGTTCTGGGCGAGAACACTGAAGCTTTCTTT. It encodes CASSVLGENTEAFF.

This chain uses TRBV18 with TRBJ2-7; D gene unclear. Per germline, CDR1 KGHSH and CDR2 LQKENI. The CDR3 contains 14 residues. V lost 3 bases and J lost 0, with 9 bases in between. The chain's CDR3 is CASSPAEFSYEQYF. The CDR3 DNA reads as TGTGCCAGCTCACCTGCGGAATTCTCCTACGAGCAGTACTTC.